The 22 T cell receptor beta chains listed next were all sequenced from one sample in a study of blood T cell repertoires in COVID-19. Only in-frame clones appear in the TCRdb table, and some are missing; sequencing was by immunoSEQ multiplex PCR. The sample consists of over 70,000 clones, over 60% of them appearing once. Sample: peripheral blood. These receptor sequences come from a human donor in a cohort sampled during active COVID-19.

J is TRBJ2-1 and V is TRBV29-1; TRBD1 aligns across 7 bases. V lost 6 bases to trimming and J lost 6 bases; unmatched junction nucleotides: 11. Germline CDR1 reads SQVTM; CDR2 reads ANQGSEA. This CDR3 spans 14 amino acids. This chain's CDR3 is CSVCPETGANEQFF. The CDR3 DNA reads TGCAGCGTCTGCCCCGAAACAGGGGCCAATGAGCAGTTCTTC.

V and J are TRBV19 and TRBJ1-6; 7 positions agree with TRBD1. CDR3 length: 14 amino acids. The germline CDR1 and CDR2 sequences are LNHDA and SQIVND (reference sequence). The V and J ends lost 5 bases and 6 bases, in that order; junction bases with no gene match: 4. The CDR3 DNA sequence: TGTGCCAGTAGTCCGCAGGGGGTTAATTCACCCCTCCACTTT. It encodes CASSPQGVNSPLHF.

The chain has TRBV28 and TRBJ1-5; D unresolved. From germline, CDR1 is MDHEN and CDR2 SYDVKM. There are 13 residues in the CDR3. Trimming removed 7 bases at V and 3 bases at J, with 10 bases between. The CDR3 reads CASTWTTNQPQHF. Written as DNA, the CDR3 is TGTGCCAGCACCTGGACTACCAATCAGCCCCAGCATTTT.

This chain joins TRBV11-1 and TRBJ1-2; tentative D call: TRBD1 (5 bases). CDR3 length: 15 residues. With 0 bases removed from V and 8 bases from J, the gap between germline ends came to 16 bases. The germline gives CDR1 SGHAT, CDR2 FQDESV (reference sequence). This CDR3 is CASSLAGQGAYGYTF. The CDR3 bases are TGTGCCAGCAGCTTAGCGGGTCAGGGCGCCTACGGCTACACCTTC.

The chain combines TRBV11-2 with TRBJ1-5; D unresolved. Trimming cost V 4 bases and J 9 bases, with 13 bases left between them. Germline CDR1 and CDR2: SGHAT and FQNNGV. This CDR3 is built from 13 residues. The DNA of the CDR3 is TGTGCCAGCAGCTCTAATCCCGCGATGCCCCAGCATTTT. Encoded protein: CASSSNPAMPQHF.

The chain uses TRBV19 and TRBJ2-5; TRBD2 agrees at 10 bases. The CDR3 runs 15 residues. Germline trimming cut 8 bases from V and 4 bases from J; bases unmatched to any gene: 10. The V gene's germline CDR1 is LNHDA and CDR2 SQIVND (reference sequence). CDR3 sequence reads: CASRPGLASVETQYF. The CDR3 DNA follows: TGTGCCAGTCGGCCGGGACTAGCGAGTGTAGAGACCCAGTACTTC.

The chain joins TRBV5-1 to TRBJ2-5; perhaps TRBD2 as D (6 bases). Germline values: CDR1 SGHRS, CDR2 YFSETQ. The V gene lost 4 bases and the J gene lost 4 bases, with 14 bases spanning the gap. CDR3 length: 14 amino acids. Written as DNA, the CDR3 is TGCGCCAGCAGCACGAGGACGCGGGGAGAGACCCAGTACTTC. This sequence encodes CASSTRTRGETQYF. Full variable domain (outside the CDR3, taken from reference TRBV5-1 and TRBJ2-5): KAGVTQTPRYLIKTRGQQVTLSCSPISGHRSVSWYQQTPGQGLQFLFEYFSETQRNKGNFPGRFSGRQFSNSRSEMNVSTLELGDSALYLCASSTRTRGETQYFGPGTRLLVL.

The rearrangement uses TRBV19 and TRBJ1-5; 7 positions match TRBD1. With V trimmed by 8 bases and J by 0 bases, 13 bases remained unmatched. This CDR3 has 17 residues. Germline V gives CDR1 LNHDA, CDR2 SQIVND (reference sequence). The CDR3 DNA follows: TGTGCCAGTGCTCCGGGACAGAGTGATAATAGCAATCAGCCCCAGCATTTT. Encoded protein: CASAPGQSDNSNQPQHF.

The chain links TRBV9 to TRBJ2-1; 14 nucleotides line up with TRBD2. V was pared by 4 bases and J by 7 bases, with 13 bases of the junction left unmatched. Germline values: CDR1 SGDLS, CDR2 YYNGEE. The CDR3 consists of 18 residues. CDR3 region: CASSYGTSGRRLGNEQFF. CDR3 DNA sequence: TGTGCCAGCAGCTACGGGACTAGCGGGAGAAGATTGGGGAATGAGCAGTTCTTC. Using reference TRBV9 and TRBJ2-1 for the parts outside the CDR3, the full variable domain is DSGVTQTPKHLITATGQRVTLRCSPRSGDLSVYWYQQSLDQGLQFLIQYYNGEERAKGNILERFSAQQFPDLHSELNLSSLELGDSALYFCASSYGTSGRRLGNEQFFGPGTRLTVL.

The V call is TRBV9, the J call TRBJ2-3, with TRBD2 identical over 9 bases. There are 15 residues in the CDR3. The germline V gene has CDR1 SGDLS and CDR2 YYNGEE. The junction had 8 bases not matched to a gene; V was cut back by 4 bases and J by 5 bases. Here the CDR3 DNA reads TGTGCCAGCAGCCCGCAGGGACTAGCAAGAGATACGCAGTATTTT. Translating it yields CASSPQGLARDTQYF.

The chain uses TRBV7-9 and TRBJ2-1, with 11 bases fitting TRBD1. CDR3 length: 17 amino acids. The V segment lost 4 bases and the J segment 2 bases; nucleotides outside the gene matches: 7. Germline lookup yields CDR1 SEHNR and CDR2 FQNEAQ (reference sequence). CDR3 sequence reads: CASSSRTGGRAYNEQFF. DNA of the CDR3: TGTGCCAGCAGCTCCCGGACAGGGGGCAGGGCCTACAATGAGCAGTTCTTC. The variable domain in full, completed from reference TRBV7-9 and TRBJ2-1, reads DTGVSQNPRHKITKRGQNVTFRCDPISEHNRLYWYRQTLGQGPEFLTYFQNEAQLEKSRLLSDRFSAERPKGSFSTLEIQRTEQGDSAMYLCASSSRTGGRAYNEQFFGPGTRLTVL.

This sequence joins TRBV7-2 and TRBJ2-1; possibly TRBD1 for D (5 bases). This CDR3 contains 14 residues. Looked up from germline, CDR1 is SGHTA and CDR2 is FQGNSA. The ends were cut back, 4 bases at V and 10 bases at J, with 17 bases in the middle. The CDR3 nucleotides are TGTGCCAGCAGCTACAGTAGGGGTCAATCGGAGCAGTTCTTC. As protein: CASSYSRGQSEQFF.

The genes are TRBV7-2 and TRBJ2-7, with 11 bases matching TRBD2. V shed 4 bases and J 3 bases; nucleotides not matched to a gene: 14. CDR3 size: 18 residues. Germline V gene lookup returns CDR1 SGHTA and CDR2 FQGNSA. The CDR3 region is CASSSRLAGRSPHYEQYF. CDR3 nucleotide sequence: TGTGCCAGCAGCTCCCGACTAGCGGGACGCTCCCCCCACTACGAGCAGTACTTC. The full variable domain, in which reference TRBV7-2 and TRBJ2-7 provide the parts outside the CDR3, is GAGVSQSPSNKVTEKGKDVELRCDPISGHTALYWYRQSLGQGLEFLIYFQGNSAPDKSGLPSDRFSAERTGGSVSTLTIQRTQQEDSAVYLCASSSRLAGRSPHYEQYFGPGTRLTVT.

This chain connects TRBV19 to TRBJ2-3; TRBD2 might be the D (6 bases). Germline CDR1 LNHDA, CDR2 SQIVND (reference sequence). The CDR3 is 15 residues long. V lost 4 bases and J 2 bases, leaving 13 bases between the germline ends. CDR3 bases: TGTGCCAGTAGTAAATTAGCGGTGGCCACAGATACGCAGTATTTT. It translates to CASSKLAVATDTQYF.

This chain connects TRBV18 to TRBJ1-6, with TRBD1 matching over 10 bases. The V and J ends lost 2 bases and 8 bases, in that order; junction bases with no gene match: 3. From germline, CDR1 is KGHSH and CDR2 LQKENI. The CDR3 has 15 residues. For the CDR3, the DNA is TGTGCCAGCTCACCATCCGGGACAGGGGATTCACCCCTCCACTTT. Encoded protein: CASSPSGTGDSPLHF.

This clone appeared a few times. The V call is TRBV7-6, the J call TRBJ2-3, with D tentatively TRBD1 (6 bases). Germline CDR1 is SGHVS and CDR2 is FNYEAQ. Trimming left V 5 bases short and J 0 bases short, with 15 bases between. CDR3 length: 16 residues. This CDR3 is CASSPRAGASTDTQYF. For the CDR3, the DNA is TGTGCCAGCAGCCCCCGGGCAGGGGCTAGCACAGATACGCAGTATTTT.

The chain links TRBV4-3 to TRBJ1-4; tentative D call: TRBD1 (6 bases). CDR3 size: 17 residues. CDR1 LGHNA and CDR2 YSLEER come from the germline V gene. V was trimmed by 5 bases and J by 0 bases, leaving 16 bases between them. The CDR3 protein is CASSLSGASATNEKLFF. For the CDR3, the DNA is TGCGCCAGCAGCTTGTCAGGGGCCAGTGCAACTAATGAAAAACTGTTTTTT.

The chain carries TRBV7-9 and TRBJ1-2, with D perhaps TRBD1 (5 bases). Germline V gives CDR1 SEHNR, CDR2 FQNEAQ (reference sequence). The V end was cut by 3 bases, the J end by 4 bases, with 9 bases between. This CDR3 has 13 residues. CDR3 sequence (DNA): TGTGCCAGCAGCTTTCAAGACAGCTATGGCTACACCTTC. Translating gives CASSFQDSYGYTF.

This clone was detected a few times. The chain recombines TRBV27 with TRBJ2-7; TRBD2 matches at 7 bases. Germline trimming cut 5 bases from V and 7 bases from J; bases unmatched to any gene: 8. Germline assignment: CDR1 MNHEY and CDR2 SMNVEV (reference sequence). CDR3 length equals 13 residues. In DNA, the CDR3 is TGTGCCAGCAGTAGCGGGACTCTCGGGGAGCAGTACTTC. Amino acid sequence: CASSSGTLGEQYF.

Concerning this clone itself: The junction departs from germline at one end; a sequencing error may be responsible. The chain has TRBV6-4 and TRBJ2-1; perhaps TRBD2 as D (6 bases). This CDR3 has 19 amino acids. Germline CDR1 reads MRHNA; CDR2 reads SNTAGT. The CDR3, as DNA: TGTGCCAGCACTGACACGCGGGAAGCTCTACGAATCTCCTACAATGAGCAGTTCTTC. Translating gives CASTDTREALRISYNEQFF.

The rearrangement links TRBV15 to TRBJ2-7, with 9 bases lining up with TRBD1. Trimming at V came to 4 bases and at J to 3 bases, leaving 4 bases not matched to a gene. Germline assignment: CDR1 LNHNV and CDR2 YYDKDF (reference sequence). This CDR3 contains 14 residues. In nucleotides, the CDR3 is TGTGCCACCAGCAAAGGACAGGGGATCTACGAGCAGTACTTC. It translates to CATSKGQGIYEQYF.

The J gene is TRBJ2-7, the V gene TRBV5-4, with no clear D. Germline assignment: CDR1 SGHNT and CDR2 YYREEE (reference sequence). This CDR3 is built from 12 residues. Deletions cut 0 bases from V and 3 bases from J, with 4 bases between. This CDR3 is CASSLDHYEQYF. CDR3 DNA sequence: TGTGCCAGCAGCTTGGATCACTACGAGCAGTACTTC.